Following are 22 T cell receptor beta chains from one sample sequenced in a study of patients and donors after allogeneic stem cell transplantation. From the RT-PCR reads, TCRdb called clonotypes with MiXCR, one entry per CDR3 protein. This sample has about 960,000 distinct CDR3 sequences, with under 20% found just once. Sequencing input: blood, either unsorted or a sorted T cell fraction (not recorded which). The receptors come from a human donor who was either an allogeneic HSCT recipient or a stem cell or donor lymphocyte infusion donor (not recorded which). It is not recorded whose cells these are; they may come from a transplant donor.

The CDR3 loop is CASSYGIAGRYGYTF. In DNA, the CDR3 is TGTGCCAGCAGTTACGGTATAGCAGGGAGATATGGCTACACCTTC. The chain recombines TRBV6-5 with TRBJ1-2, with D possibly being TRBD1 (5 bases). With 2 bases removed from V and 5 bases from J, the gap between germline ends came to 15 bases. The CDR3 totals 15 residues. Per the germline V gene, CDR1 is MNHEY and CDR2 is SVGAGI.

V gene TRBV10-3 combines with J gene TRBJ2-5; 8 nucleotides match TRBD1. Germline CDR1 and CDR2: ENHRY and SYGVKD. J was trimmed by 8 bases and V by 0 bases; bases with no gene match: 8. This CDR3 has 15 residues. CDR3 DNA sequence: TGTGCCATCAGTGAGTCTCCGGACAGGGTGGAAACCCAGTACTTC. It specifies CAISESPDRVETQYF.

The chain has TRBV20-1 and TRBJ2-1; D not resolved. Germline lookup yields CDR1 DFQATT and CDR2 SNEGSKA (reference sequence). There are 10 residues in the CDR3. The CDR3 DNA reads as TGCGGCGGCTCCTACAATGAGCAGTTCTTC. It encodes CGGSYNEQFF.

This clonotype showed up just a few times. Here the CDR3 DNA reads TGTGCCAGCAGTCCAAGGGCGGGAGGAACAGATACGCAGTATTTT. It codes for CASSPRAGGTDTQYF. The chain employs TRBV12-3 or TRBV12-4 and TRBJ2-3, with 8 bases that match TRBD2. CDR3 length equals 15 residues. V lost 5 bases and J lost 3; bases outside the gene matches: 7.

V and J are TRBV18 and TRBJ1-1; possibly TRBD1 for D (6 bases). The germline gives CDR1 KGHSH, CDR2 LQKENI. Trimming took off 1 base at V and 6 bases at J, with 15 bases between the two ends. CDR3 length: 15 residues. CDR3: CASSPLRGAEAEAFF. In DNA form, the CDR3 reads TGTGCCAGCTCACCACTAAGGGGGGCTGAGGCTGAAGCTTTCTTT.

The rearrangement joins TRBV4-3 to TRBJ2-7; 10 bases map to TRBD1. The CDR3 runs 16 residues. V lost 1 base and J lost 0; bases outside the gene matches: 3. Germline-derived CDR1 and CDR2 are LGHNA and YSLEER. The CDR3 reads CASSQGDRGPSYEQYF. CDR3 coding DNA: TGCGCCAGCAGCCAAGGGGACAGGGGACCCTCCTACGAGCAGTACTTC.

CDR3 bases: TGCGCCAGCAGCCCCAGGACTGTCCCCTACGAGCAGTACTTC. It is translated as CASSPRTVPYEQYF. The chain combines TRBV4-3 with TRBJ2-7; D possibly corresponds to TRBD2 (5 bases). The germline V gene encodes CDR1 LGHNA and CDR2 YSLEER. CDR3 length: 14 residues. Trimming shortened V by 4 bases and J by 2 bases, and 12 bases separated the two germline ends.

This clonotype was recorded at least ten times. This chain joins TRBV12-3 or TRBV12-4 and TRBJ1-5; D may be TRBD1 (6 bases). This CDR3 contains 15 residues. V dropped 6 bases and J dropped 6 bases, with 18 bases sitting between them. The CDR3 loop is CASSQRGGGGQPQHF. The CDR3 DNA reads as TGTGCCAGCAGCCAACGGGGAGGGGGAGGTCAGCCCCAGCATTTT.

V and J are TRBV20-1 and TRBJ1-2, with no clear D. CDR1 is DFQATT, CDR2 SNEGSKA, per germline (reference sequence). Deletions cut 5 bases from V and 2 bases from J, with 9 bases between. The CDR3 length is 12 residues. This CDR3 is CSAVRTNYGYTF. The DNA of the CDR3 is TGCAGTGCTGTCCGCACCAACTATGGCTACACCTTC.

The chain has TRBV24-1 and TRBJ2-1; TRBD2 aligns across 7 bases. The CDR3 is 13 residues long. In germline, CDR1 is KGHDR, CDR2 SFDVKD. V was pared by 3 bases and J by 8 bases, with 3 bases of the junction left unmatched. In nucleotides, the CDR3 is TGTGCCACCAGTGATCCTAGCGGCGATGAGCAGTTCTTC. Translated: CATSDPSGDEQFF.

V and J are TRBV6-5 and TRBJ2-1, with 11 bases fitting TRBD2. The CDR3 covers 15 residues. V shed 2 bases and J 8 bases; nucleotides not matched to a gene: 5. Germline CDR1 is MNHEY and CDR2 is SVGAGI. CDR3 region: CASSYIAGGPDEQFF. The CDR3 coding sequence is TGTGCCAGCAGTTACATAGCGGGAGGGCCGGATGAGCAGTTCTTC.

This clonotype came up a few times. The V gene is TRBV7-3, the J gene TRBJ2-2; D is perhaps TRBD2 (6 bases). The CDR3 runs 16 residues. The V gene lost 0 bases and the J gene lost 2 bases, with 10 bases spanning the gap. Germline CDR1 reads SGHTA; CDR2 reads FQGTGA. The CDR3 protein is CASSLTAGINTGELFF. DNA for the CDR3: TGTGCCAGCAGCTTAACCGCGGGGATTAACACCGGGGAGCTGTTTTTT.

The rearrangement links TRBV7-9 to TRBJ2-3, with 13 bases matching TRBD2. The germline V gene has CDR1 SEHNR and CDR2 FQNEAQ (reference sequence). This CDR3 is 17 amino acids long. J gave up 3 bases and V 1 base, and 4 bases lay outside the gene matches. The CDR3 is CASSLETSGGRTDTQYF. In DNA, the CDR3 is TGTGCCAGCAGCTTAGAGACTAGCGGGGGGAGAACAGATACGCAGTATTTT.

The chain couples TRBV9 to TRBJ2-5; 12 bases are a match to TRBD2. The CDR3 has 16 residues. With 4 bases clipped from V and 4 bases from J, the junction kept 8 bases outside the gene matches. The germline V gene has CDR1 SGDLS and CDR2 YYNGEE. CDR3 coding DNA: TGTGCCAGCAGCACTTCTCTAGCGGGAGGGCGAGAGACCCAGTACTTC. Its protein is CASSTSLAGGRETQYF.

This clonotype showed up just once. V is TRBV30 and J is TRBJ2-1, with D perhaps matching TRBD1 or TRBD2 (6 bases each). Germline V gene data show CDR1 as GTSNPN and CDR2 as SVGIG (reference sequence). V was pared by 0 bases and J by 5 bases, with 17 bases between. This CDR3 contains 16 residues. In DNA, the CDR3 is TGTGCCTGGAGTGTGTATCGGGGGCTAGGGAACAATGAGCAGTTCTTC. Protein sequence: CAWSVYRGLGNNEQFF.

V and J are TRBV28 and TRBJ2-3; D is unresolved. Trimming left V 8 bases short and J 6 bases short, with 12 bases between. This CDR3 region has 12 residues. CDR1 and CDR2 from the germline V gene are MDHEN and SYDVKM. As DNA, the CDR3 is TGTGCCAGCGGGTTTCTCGTCGATACGCAGTATTTT. It encodes CASGFLVDTQYF.

This clonotype has ten or more counts. The chain uses TRBV7-9 and TRBJ2-1; weak D call: TRBD1 (5 bases). The germline CDR1 and CDR2 sequences are SEHNR and FQNEAQ (reference sequence). This CDR3 region has 14 residues. V was cut by 4 bases and J by 7 bases, with 14 bases left in between. The CDR3 reads CASSSAAKGNEQFF. For the CDR3, the DNA is TGTGCCAGCAGCTCCGCCGCAAAGGGGAATGAGCAGTTCTTC.

The chain uses TRBV9 and TRBJ1-1, with a weak D call TRBD1 (6 bases). V lost 3 bases, J lost 4 bases, and 10 bases lay in between. There are 13 residues in the CDR3. Germline V lookup: CDR1 SGDLS, CDR2 YYNGEE. The CDR3 DNA reads as TGTGCCAGCAGCGGGGACATAGGCACTGAAGCTTTCTTT. The encoded protein is CASSGDIGTEAFF.

This clonotype turned up a few times. The chain links TRBV6-1 to TRBJ1-5; 11 bases map to TRBD1. Germline trimming cut 6 bases from V and 5 bases from J; bases unmatched to any gene: 6. CDR1 and CDR2 from the germline V gene are MNHNS and SASEGT. The CDR3 is 15 amino acids. CDR3 region: CASRRDRGDYQPQHF. CDR3 DNA sequence: TGTGCCAGCAGACGGGACAGGGGGGACTATCAGCCCCAGCATTTT.

The chain employs TRBV12-3 or TRBV12-4 and TRBJ2-7; 7 nucleotides agree with TRBD2. CDR3 size: 16 residues. Trimming at V came to 6 bases and at J to 0 bases, leaving 11 bases not matched to a gene. Here the CDR3 DNA reads TGTGCCAGCAGCCGGGAAGCGGGGCGCGCCTCCTACGAGCAGTACTTC. Protein product: CASSREAGRASYEQYF.

This clonotype was counted ten times or more. The chain carries TRBV29-1 and TRBJ1-3, with D possibly TRBD1 on 5 matching bases. The CDR3 spans 13 residues. Trimming left V 7 bases short and J 3 bases short, with 13 bases between. The germline V gene has CDR1 SQVTM and CDR2 ANQGSEA. The CDR3 spells CSGSQGVGNTIYF. The CDR3, as DNA: TGCAGCGGGAGCCAGGGAGTTGGAAACACCATATATTTT.

This clonotype was observed a few times. The chain recombines TRBV7-9 with TRBJ1-2; 7 bases match TRBD1. This CDR3 is 17 amino acids long. Germline values: CDR1 SEHNR, CDR2 FQNEAQ (reference sequence). The J segment lost 6 bases and the V segment lost 5 bases, leaving 18 bases of the junction unmatched. This CDR3 is CASSPNVQGLQPHGYTF. In nucleotides, the CDR3 is TGTGCCAGCAGCCCCAACGTACAGGGGCTACAACCTCATGGCTACACCTTC.